A selection of T cell receptor beta chains follows, all from one sample in a study of spatial heterogeneity in lung cancer. TCRdb re-called the 5' RACE reads with MiXCR, one entry per CDR3 protein. The sample yields around 25,000 distinct CDR3 sequences, about 13% seen once. Source: PBMCs, taken at surgery. Every receptor here comes from a female donor with early-stage non-small cell lung cancer. CDR3s include the opening cysteine and the closing phenylalanine or tryptophan. Each record gives: J gene, clone size, D gene, V gene, CDR3 protein, CDR3 DNA. D genes are given only for firm matches. Only some rows state a clone size, as once, few, many or a class for expanded clones.

>TRBJ2-1|few|NA|TRBV24-1
CATSDLGEYNEQFF
TGTGCCACCAGTGATTTAGGCGAGTACAATGAGCAGTTCTTC
>TRBJ1-2|many|NA|TRBV7-2
CASSLYSRQNSYYGYTF
TGTGCCAGCAGCTTATACTCAAGACAGAATTCCTACTATGGCTACACCTTC
>TRBJ2-1|many|NA|TRBV28
CASSLSVRSYNEQFF
TGTGCCAGCAGCCTTTCTGTCCGCTCCTACAATGAGCAGTTCTTC
>TRBJ2-1|NA|NA|TRBV19
CTSRTGTTHGGEQFF
TGTACCAGTAGGACCGGGACCACTCACGGGGGTGAGCAGTTCTTC
>TRBJ1-1|few|NA|TRBV21-1
CASSPRERDRGEAFF
TGTGCCAGCAGCCCCCGGGAGAGGGACAGGGGTGAAGCTTTCTTT
>TRBJ2-7|NA|TRBD1|TRBV10-2
CASTTPAGGHEQYF
TGCGCCAGCACCACACCCGCAGGGGGCCACGAGCAGTACTTC
>TRBJ2-7|NA|TRBD1|TRBV28
CASNTGQGAYEQYF
TGTGCCAGCAATACGGGACAGGGGGCGTACGAGCAGTACTTC
>TRBJ2-2|NA|TRBD2|TRBV4-2
CASSQPGGTSGITNTGELFF
TGTGCCAGCAGCCAACCTGGTGGGACTAGCGGGATCACGAACACCGGGGAGCTGTTTTTT
>TRBJ1-2|NA|NA|TRBV27
CASSLLGPGGNYGYTF
TGTGCCAGCAGTTTATTGGGACCCGGCGGAAACTATGGCTACACCTTC
>TRBJ1-2|many|TRBD1|TRBV5-1
CASSFHTGGVDGYTF
TGCGCCAGCAGCTTCCATACAGGGGGCGTCGATGGCTACACCTTC
>TRBJ2-1|NA|NA|TRBV24-1
CATKQGPSYNEQFF
TGTGCCACCAAACAGGGTCCCTCCTACAATGAGCAGTTCTTC
>TRBJ2-3|many|TRBD1|TRBV7-8
CASSSRQGKDKDTQYF
TGTGCCAGCAGCTCCAGACAGGGGAAAGATAAAGATACGCAGTATTTT
>TRBJ1-1|many|NA|TRBV7-2
CASSLGIRTEAFF
TGTGCCAGCAGCTTAGGGATTCGCACTGAAGCTTTCTTT
>TRBJ2-5|many|NA|TRBV3-1
CASSQAANQETQYF
TGTGCCAGCAGCCAAGCGGCGAACCAAGAGACCCAGTACTTC
>TRBJ2-5|many|TRBD2|TRBV20-1
CSASVRTLAGGQETQYF
TGCAGTGCTTCCGTAAGAACTCTAGCGGGGGGTCAAGAGACCCAGTACTTC
>TRBJ2-1|many|NA|TRBV7-9
CASSSNSRGNEQFF
TGTGCCAGCAGCTCTAACTCTAGGGGCAATGAGCAGTTCTTC
>TRBJ1-5|many|NA|TRBV18
CASSPQGHQPQHF
TGTGCCAGCTCACCCCAGGGGCATCAGCCCCAGCATTTT
>TRBJ1-1|many|NA|TRBV4-3
CASSQVRGFTETFF
TGCGCCAGCAGCCAAGTGCGGGGGTTCACTGAAACTTTCTTT
>TRBJ1-4|many|NA|TRBV28
CASSIVLQREKLFF
TGTGCCAGCAGCATCGTTCTACAGAGAGAAAAACTGTTTTTT
>TRBJ2-1|many|TRBD2|TRBV3-1
CASGSWTSGGIGEQFF
TGTGCCAGCGGCTCCTGGACTAGCGGGGGGATCGGAGAGCAGTTCTTC
>TRBJ1-2|many|NA|TRBV24-1
CATSDFRRGGIHGYTF
TGTGCCACCAGTGATTTCAGGCGCGGGGGAATTCATGGCTACACCTTC
>TRBJ2-1|NA|NA|TRBV5-1
CASSLAGGSNEQFF
TGCGCCAGCAGCTTGGCCGGAGGCAGCAATGAGCAGTTCTTC
>TRBJ2-2|many|NA|TRBV9
CASSVPTGGGNTGELFF
TGTGCCAGCAGCGTACCCACTGGTGGGGGGAACACCGGGGAGCTGTTTTTT
>TRBJ1-4|many|NA|TRBV6-6
CASSYSDNRATNEKLFF
TGTGCCAGCAGTTACTCCGATAACAGAGCAACTAATGAAAAACTGTTTTTT
>TRBJ2-3|many|TRBD2|TRBV2
CASSQAGLTDTQYF
TGTGCCAGCAGTCAAGCGGGGCTGACAGATACGCAGTATTTT
>TRBJ2-1|many|NA|TRBV27
CASSYTKGEQFF
TGTGCCAGCAGTTATACTAAGGGTGAGCAGTTCTTC
>TRBJ1-5|many|TRBD1|TRBV28
CASTPPGQGLVSNQPQHF
TGTGCCAGCACCCCACCGGGACAGGGACTAGTTAGCAATCAGCCCCAGCATTTT
>TRBJ2-4|NA|NA|TRBV19
CASSPRADAKNIQYF
TGTGCCAGTAGTCCCAGGGCCGACGCCAAAAACATTCAGTACTTC
>TRBJ2-2|many|NA|TRBV19
CASTRQDLTAGELFF
TGTGCCAGTACCCGACAGGACCTAACCGCCGGGGAGCTGTTTTTT
>TRBJ2-7|many|NA|TRBV6-6
CASSYGTGGNYEQYF
TGTGCCAGCAGTTACGGTACGGGCGGGAACTACGAGCAGTACTTC
>TRBJ1-2|NA|NA|TRBV18
CASSPTTGHYGYTF
TGTGCCAGCTCACCTACTACAGGGCACTATGGCTACACCTTC
>TRBJ1-2|once|TRBD1|TRBV5-6
CASRTVQDRRNYGYTF
TGTGCCAGCAGAACAGTTCAGGACAGGAGAAACTATGGCTACACCTTC
>TRBJ1-1|many|NA|TRBV7-3
CASSSDIGSEAFF
TGTGCCAGCAGCTCCGATATCGGCAGTGAAGCTTTCTTT
>TRBJ2-1|NA|NA|TRBV5-6
CASSLGAGDEQFF
TGTGCCAGCAGCTTGGGGGCAGGGGATGAGCAGTTCTTC
>TRBJ2-3|many|TRBD2|TRBV11-2
CASSLQLAGESQYF
TGTGCCAGCAGCCTCCAACTAGCGGGGGAATCGCAGTATTTT
>TRBJ2-5|many|NA|TRBV5-1
CASSFPLSGTDETQYF
TGCGCCAGCAGCTTTCCTTTATCCGGGACCGACGAGACCCAGTACTTC
>TRBJ1-1|many|NA|TRBV12-3/TRBV12-4
CASSLSLYTEAFF
TGTGCCAGCAGTTTATCGCTCTACACTGAAGCTTTCTTT
>TRBJ2-3|NA|TRBD2|TRBV7-2
CASTGLAGVTDTQYF
TGTGCCAGTACGGGACTAGCGGGAGTAACAGATACGCAGTATTTT
>TRBJ2-3|many|NA|TRBV3-1
CASSQDQFGRPDTQYF
TGTGCCAGCAGCCAAGATCAGTTCGGTAGGCCAGATACGCAGTATTTT
>TRBJ2-1|few|NA|TRBV19
CASWGQWTGGPPNEQFF
TGTGCCAGTTGGGGACAGTGGACCGGGGGGCCCCCCAATGAGCAGTTCTTC
>TRBJ2-7|NA|NA|TRBV29-1
CSVEEQASYEQYF
TGCAGCGTTGAGGAACAGGCTTCCTACGAGCAGTACTTC
>TRBJ2-2|NA|TRBD1|TRBV3-1
CASSQDGTANTGELFF
TGTGCCAGCAGCCAAGACGGGACAGCAAACACCGGGGAGCTGTTTTTT
>TRBJ1-5|many|NA|TRBV12-3/TRBV12-4
CASRNGNQPQHF
TGTGCCAGCAGAAACGGGAATCAGCCCCAGCATTTT
>TRBJ2-5|many|TRBD1|TRBV7-4
CASSLLGGPQETQYF
TGTGCCAGCAGCTTATTAGGGGGCCCCCAAGAGACCCAGTACTTC
>TRBJ2-2|few|NA|TRBV29-1
CSLGGNAGELFF
TGCAGCCTAGGCGGCAACGCCGGGGAGCTGTTTTTT